Listed below are T cell receptor beta chains from one sample, sequenced in a study of blood T cell repertoires in COVID-19. Sequencing was performed with immunoSEQ multiplex PCR; in TCRdb, only in-frame clones are kept and a portion is missing. The table shows fewer than 300,000 clones, with 80% to 95% occurring only once. Sequencing was done on a sample of peripheral blood. Receptors were obtained from a person aged 18 to 35 with COVID-19, enrolled during active disease. The CDR3 runs from the conserved cysteine through the conserved F or W.

V gene | CDR3 protein
TRBV11-2 | CASSLVLGTDTQYF
TRBV11-2 | CASSFRGDSYNEQFF
TRBV3-1/TRBV3-2 | CASSQEPGLNTEAFF
TRBV19 | CASSGAGTSGGNEQFF
TRBV24-1 | CATSDPTVNYGYTF
TRBV10-3 | CAIRAPGLAGGSGVYEQYF
TRBV4-2 | CASSQELLDNSYEQYF
TRBV11-3 | CASSFPPDTQYF
TRBV10-1 | CASSESRQGSEQYF
TRBV4-1 | CASSQVGTGDEQYF
TRBV3-1/TRBV3-2 | CASSDRLNTEAFF
TRBV24-1 | CATSDPGQGPYNEQFF
TRBV2 | CASSEQGEKLFF
TRBV19 | CASSIGGGSEAFF
TRBV5-3 | CARSPYQPQHF
TRBV7-2 | CASSSLGAPQETQYF
TRBV6-6 | CASSYSVTGELFF
TRBV28 | CASRGLAEPTDTQYF
TRBV5-1 | CASSLAGDEQYF
TRBV10-3 | CAIGSRTSGSNEQFF
TRBV25-1 | CASSALSQGAFF
TRBV7-9 | CASSLFGSSGETQYF
TRBV2 | CASKQVSGEQFF
TRBV2 | CASSRQVLQPQHF
TRBV7-6 | CASSVGQGRTNEKLFF
TRBV4-1 | CASSPLAGSSYEQYF
TRBV19 | CASSIGRVDGYTF
TRBV6-2/TRBV6-3 | CASSFEGGSSYEQYF
TRBV25-1 | CASTPPLSDEQFF
TRBV28 | CASSSWDIKTGPNQPQHF
TRBV27 | CASSPQGNANYGYTF
TRBV3-1/TRBV3-2 | CASGGDRERSGNTIYF
TRBV7-6 | CASSPAPLADYEQYF
TRBV4-2 | CASSQGRGEQFF
TRBV24-1 | CATSELERRGQYF
TRBV13 | CASSLLRDTQYF
TRBV7-6 | CASSLIGQGGTDTQYF
TRBV29-1 | CSAHQGLLPEAFF
TRBV4-3 | CASNALAGENNSPLHF
TRBV7-9 | CASIEQESYGYTF